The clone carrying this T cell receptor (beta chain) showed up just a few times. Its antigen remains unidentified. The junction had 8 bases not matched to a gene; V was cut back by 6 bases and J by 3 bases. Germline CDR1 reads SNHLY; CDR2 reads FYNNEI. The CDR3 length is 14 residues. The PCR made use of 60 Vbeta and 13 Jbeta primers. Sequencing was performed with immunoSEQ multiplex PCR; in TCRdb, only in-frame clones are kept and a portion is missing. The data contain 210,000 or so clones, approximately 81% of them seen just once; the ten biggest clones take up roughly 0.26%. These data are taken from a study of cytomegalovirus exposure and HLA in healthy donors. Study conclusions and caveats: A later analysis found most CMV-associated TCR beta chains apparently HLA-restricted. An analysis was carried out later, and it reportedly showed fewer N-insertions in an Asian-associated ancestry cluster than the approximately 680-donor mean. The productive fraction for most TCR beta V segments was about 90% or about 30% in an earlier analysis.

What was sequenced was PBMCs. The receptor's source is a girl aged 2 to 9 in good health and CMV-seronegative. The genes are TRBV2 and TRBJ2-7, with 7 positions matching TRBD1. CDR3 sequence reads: CASRGQRAIYEQYF. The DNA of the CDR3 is TGTGCCAGCAGGGGACAGAGGGCCATCTACGAGCAGTACTTC.